The sequence of this TCR beta chain was determined in a study of shared clonotypes between healthy human individuals. Overall study findings and caveats: The sampled material consisted only of blood, and tissue repertoires are likely to differ.

Several immunoSEQ plates held equal portions of the genomic DNA taken from each subset. This table comes from immunoSEQ multiplex PCR, and its TCRdb copy is limited to in-frame clones, with some not included. The sample yields approximately 470,000 clones, approximately 84% seen once. Comment on this clone: Its cognate antigen is unknown.

The V gene lost 3 bases and the J gene lost 4 bases, with 9 bases spanning the gap. The CDR3 is 13 residues long. The germline CDR1 and CDR2 sequences are MRHNA and SNTAGT. The rearrangement joins TRBV6-4 to TRBJ1-2; unclear D gene. The receptor comes from a woman in her thirties or forties in good health. Some clones in this sample may be carry-over from other donors' samples. The source material was PBMCs. CDR3 residues: CASSETGGYGYTF. The CDR3 DNA reads as TGTGCCAGCAGTGAAACGGGAGGCTATGGCTACACCTTC.